This is a list of T cell receptor beta chains from one sample in a study of spatial heterogeneity in lung cancer. TCRdb fed the 5' RACE reads into MiXCR, producing one record per CDR3 protein. The table records around 87,000 distinct CDR3 sequences, approximately 12% of them present only once. Sequencing used PBMCs, obtained at surgery. The source is a male donor with early-stage non-small cell lung cancer. Both conserved end residues are part of each CDR3. A D gene is named only where the DNA matches it firmly. The listing skips clone size in some rows; elsewhere it reads once, few, many or a size class.

size | D | J | V | DNA | CDR3
NA | NA | TRBJ2-7 | TRBV7-2 | TGTGCCAGCAGCTTAGATGGGAATTCCTACGAGCAGTACTTC | CASSLDGNSYEQYF
NA | TRBD1 | TRBJ1-2 | TRBV11-2 | TGTGCCAGCAGCCAGAGACAGGGGGCTGACTATGGCTACACCTTC | CASSQRQGADYGYTF
few | TRBD1 | TRBJ2-5 | TRBV5-4 | TGTGCCAGCAGCTTGGACAGGGGGGAGACCCAGTACTTC | CASSLDRGETQYF
few | NA | TRBJ2-5 | TRBV5-1 | TGCGCCAGCGGACGGTCTACAGCTCGGGAGACCCAGTACTTC | CASGRSTARETQYF
many | NA | TRBJ2-3 | TRBV7-3 | TGTGCCAGCAGCTTAACGTGGGGAGATACGCAGTATTTT | CASSLTWGDTQYF
NA | TRBD2 | TRBJ2-7 | TRBV5-1 | TGCGCCAGCTCAACTAGCGGGGACTACGAGCAGTACTTC | CASSTSGDYEQYF
few | NA | TRBJ2-2 | TRBV12-3/TRBV12-4 | TGTGCCAGCAGCCTGGGGCCAGCGGAGAACACCGGGGAGCTGTTTTTT | CASSLGPAENTGELFF
many | NA | TRBJ1-5 | TRBV28 | TGTGCCAGCAGGGGAGGGAATCAGCCCCAGCATTTT | CASRGGNQPQHF
few | NA | TRBJ2-3 | TRBV6-5 | TGTGCCAGCAGTCCCGCGGGCGGGGAGGCAGATACGCAGTATTTT | CASSPAGGEADTQYF
NA | NA | TRBJ2-4 | TRBV3-1 | TGTGCCAGCAGCCAAGGACACTCCAAAAACATTCAGTACTTC | CASSQGHSKNIQYF
few | TRBD2 | TRBJ2-3 | TRBV12-3/TRBV12-4 | TGTGCCAGCAGTCCCCAAGCCGGACTAGCGGGAATCACAGATACGCAGTATTTT | CASSPQAGLAGITDTQYF
NA | TRBD2 | TRBJ2-5 | TRBV20-1 | TGCAGTGCAGGATCTAGCGGGGCCTACCAAGAGACCCAGTACTTC | CSAGSSGAYQETQYF
few | TRBD1 | TRBJ2-3 | TRBV6-6 | TGTGCCAGCAGTTACCACCTCGACAGGGGGGACCTGGATACGCAGTATTTT | CASSYHLDRGDLDTQYF
many | NA | TRBJ1-3 | TRBV7-3 | TGTGCCAGCAGCTCGGGGACGACTGGAAACACCATATATTTT | CASSSGTTGNTIYF
few | TRBD1 | TRBJ2-7 | TRBV29-1 | TGCAGCGTTGATGGGACAGGGACCGGAGAGCAGTACTTC | CSVDGTGTGEQYF